Shown below are 3 T cell receptor beta chains from a single sample sequenced in a study of human CD4 T cells and Enterobacteriaceae. Memory CD4+ T cells were sorted as all CD4+ cells except CD45RA+CCR7+CD95- naive cells, over 98% pure. Here immunoSEQ multiplex PCR was the method, and the copy in TCRdb shows in-frame clones only, minus some. The table lists 25,000 to 30,000 clones, 70% to 90% of them singletons. Sample: memory CD4+ T cells from blood. These receptors all come from a human donor in good health.

This clone was counted between two and nine times. The chain couples TRBV11-1 to TRBJ2-2; a weak D match, TRBD2 (5 bases). Per the germline V gene, CDR1 is SGHAT and CDR2 is FQDESV (reference sequence). The V end was cut by 4 bases, the J end by 0 bases, with 12 bases between. The CDR3 sequence is 16 residues long. CDR3 loop: CASSSTLVPNTGELFF. The CDR3 region has the DNA TGTGCCAGCAGCTCCACACTAGTGCCGAACACCGGGGAGCTGTTTTTT. Supplemented by reference TRBV11-1 and TRBJ2-2, the full variable domain reads EAEVAQSPRYKITEKSQAVAFWCDPISGHATLYWYRQILGQGPELLVQFQDESVVDDSQLPKDRFSAERLKGVDSTLKIQPAELGDSAMYLCASSSTLVPNTGELFFGEGSRLTVL.

This chain uses TRBV10-2 with TRBJ2-1; 11 nucleotides align to TRBD2. The CDR3 loop spans 13 amino acids. Per germline, CDR1 WSHSY and CDR2 SAAADI. Trimming took 7 bases from V and 7 from J; bases not matched to a gene: 3. CDR3 sequence reads: CASTLAGANEQFF. As DNA, the CDR3 is TGCGCCAGCACACTAGCGGGGGCGAATGAGCAGTTCTTC.

The V and J genes are TRBV5-4 and TRBJ2-5, with a possible D match to TRBD2 (7 bases). The germline gives CDR1 SGHNT, CDR2 YYREEE (reference sequence). V was trimmed by 4 bases and J by 7 bases, leaving 17 bases between them. This CDR3 is 14 amino acids long. CDR3 bases: TGTGCCAGCAGCCAGAAAGGGGGGGCGGGGACCCAGTACTTC. It specifies CASSQKGGAGTQYF.